There are a few counts of the clone carrying this T cell receptor beta chain. What it recognizes is unknown. This entry comes from a study of T cell responses to AZD1222 COVID-19 vaccine. Findings and limits, study-wide: A mostly white British donor set with more females was recruited, and clonal diversity was possibly underestimated.

Sequencing was performed with immunoSEQ multiplex PCR; in TCRdb, only in-frame clones are kept and a portion is missing. This sample carries about 94,000 clones, about 85% of them seen once, and the ten largest clones take more than 4%. The V gene end was trimmed by 7 bases and the J gene end by 5 bases; junction bases not matched to a gene: 8. The CDR3 covers 14 residues. Per germline, CDR1 LNHDA and CDR2 SQIVND (reference sequence). The sequencing here drew on peripheral blood, taken 28 days after the second AZD1222 dose. This chain uses TRBV19 with TRBJ2-3; 8 bases fit TRBD2. This sequence originates from an adult who received the AZD1222 COVID-19 vaccine. The CDR3 loop reads CASKPGGAQDTQYF. CDR3 DNA sequence: TGTGCCAGTAAACCGGGAGGGGCACAAGATACGCAGTATTTT.